Sequencing of this TCR beta chain was carried out in a study of blood T cell repertoires in COVID-19. TCRdb keeps only in-frame clones here, not all; method: immunoSEQ multiplex PCR. The table has roughly 280,000 clones, around nine tenths seen once. The germline gives CDR1 SGHNT, CDR2 YENEEA. V gave up 0 bases and J gave up 7 bases, with 10 bases separating them. This CDR3 spans 13 amino acids. The sample consisted of PBMCs or T cells enriched from blood (not recorded which). The clonotype comes from a woman aged 60 to 75 who had recovered from COVID-19. The chain combines TRBV11-3 with TRBJ2-7; possibly TRBD2 for D (6 bases). The CDR3: CASSLEAGGEQYF. The CDR3 DNA is TGTGCCAGCAGCTTAGAAGCTGGGGGGGAGCAGTACTTC.